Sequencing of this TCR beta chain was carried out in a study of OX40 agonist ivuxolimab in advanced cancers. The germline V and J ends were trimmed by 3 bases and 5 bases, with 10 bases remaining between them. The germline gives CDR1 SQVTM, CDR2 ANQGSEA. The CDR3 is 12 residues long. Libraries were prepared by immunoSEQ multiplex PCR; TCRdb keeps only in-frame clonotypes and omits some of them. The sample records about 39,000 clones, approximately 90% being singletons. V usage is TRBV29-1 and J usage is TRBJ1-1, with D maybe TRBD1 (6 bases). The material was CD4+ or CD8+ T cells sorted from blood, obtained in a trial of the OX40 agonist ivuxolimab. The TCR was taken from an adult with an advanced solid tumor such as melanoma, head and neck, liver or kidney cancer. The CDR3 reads CSVDTGRTEAFF. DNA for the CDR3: TGCAGCGTTGACACAGGGAGGACTGAAGCTTTCTTT.